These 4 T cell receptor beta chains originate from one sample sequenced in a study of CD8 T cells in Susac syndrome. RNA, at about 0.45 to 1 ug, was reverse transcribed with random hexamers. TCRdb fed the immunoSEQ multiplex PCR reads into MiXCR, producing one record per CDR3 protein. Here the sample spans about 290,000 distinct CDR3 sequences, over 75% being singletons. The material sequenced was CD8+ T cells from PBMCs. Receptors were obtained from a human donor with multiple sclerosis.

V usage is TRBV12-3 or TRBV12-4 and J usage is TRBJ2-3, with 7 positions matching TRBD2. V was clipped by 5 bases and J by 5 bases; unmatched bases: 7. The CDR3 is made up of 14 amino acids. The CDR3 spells CASSPFQREDTQYF. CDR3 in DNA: TGTGCCAGCAGTCCATTCCAGCGGGAAGATACGCAGTATTTT.

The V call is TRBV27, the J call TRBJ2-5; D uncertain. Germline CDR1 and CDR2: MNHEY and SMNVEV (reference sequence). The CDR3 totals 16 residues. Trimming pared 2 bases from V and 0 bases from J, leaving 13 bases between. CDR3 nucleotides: TGTGCCAGCAGTTTAGGCCCTCCATCGTACCAAGAGACCCAGTACTTC. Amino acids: CASSLGPPSYQETQYF.

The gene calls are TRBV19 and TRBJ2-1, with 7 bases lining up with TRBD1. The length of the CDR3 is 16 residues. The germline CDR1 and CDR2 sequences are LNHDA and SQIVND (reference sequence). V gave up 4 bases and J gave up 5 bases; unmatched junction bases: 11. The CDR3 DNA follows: TGTGCCAGTAGTACACCACAGGGGTGGTTGAACAATGAGCAGTTCTTC. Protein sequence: CASSTPQGWLNNEQFF.

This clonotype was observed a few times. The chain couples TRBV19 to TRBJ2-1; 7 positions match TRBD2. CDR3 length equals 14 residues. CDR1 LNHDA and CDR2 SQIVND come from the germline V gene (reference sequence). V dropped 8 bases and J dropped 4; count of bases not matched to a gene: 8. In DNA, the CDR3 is TGTGCCAGTCGACCCGGACTAGGGTACAATGAGCAGTTCTTC. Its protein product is CASRPGLGYNEQFF.